The subject of this entry is one T cell receptor beta chain. What it binds is unknown. Trimming removed 1 base from V and 7 bases from J, with 7 bases in between. The CDR3 loop spans 12 amino acids. Germline CDR1 MNHEY, CDR2 SVGAGI. Deep was the level at which the assay was run. Clones were read by immunoSEQ multiplex PCR, and TCRdb kept only the in-frame ones, dropping some. The repertoire holds about 1 million clones, with more than 60% as singletons. The data belong to a study of shared clonotypes between healthy human individuals. About the research overall: Three plates each covered CD4 naive and memory; CD8 naive two, CD8 memory one.

Study-wide findings and caveats: Across subsets, estimated richness was generally greater for naive than for memory populations.

The sequencing sample was made of memory CD4+ T cells sorted from blood. Stated subset: CD45RA-negative fraction. This clonotype was sampled from a man aged 18 to 29 in good health. This chain uses TRBV6-5 with TRBJ1-1; D not certain. The CDR3 DNA is TGTGCCAGCAGTTACTACTCGGGTGAAGCTTTCTTT. It encodes CASSYYSGEAFF.